The subject of this entry is one TCR beta chain. The target antigen is unknown. One junction end disagrees with the germline gene, perhaps due to a read error. The CDR3 runs 14 residues. Germline CDR1 is LNHNV and CDR2 is YYDKDF (reference sequence). The data originate from a study of T cell repertoires in cytomegalovirus infection. Study-wide context: Recently identified HLA-C-restricted and well-studied HLA-B-restricted CMV epitopes were used.

TCRdb re-derived calls from the reads in MiXCR, one entry per CDR3 protein. The data show hundreds of thousands of distinct CDR3 sequences, roughly 36% seen once. The material was cultured PBMCs, obtained from culture after CMV antigen stimulation. The gene calls are TRBV15 and TRBJ1-2, with 7 bases aligning to TRBD1. The receptor comes from a human donor in good health (CMV status not recorded). Some clones in this sample may be carry-over from other donors' samples. The CDR3 loop reads CATSRDPGDSQKLF. The CDR3 region has the DNA TGTGCCACCAGCAGAGATCCTGGGGACAGCCAGAAGCTTTTC.